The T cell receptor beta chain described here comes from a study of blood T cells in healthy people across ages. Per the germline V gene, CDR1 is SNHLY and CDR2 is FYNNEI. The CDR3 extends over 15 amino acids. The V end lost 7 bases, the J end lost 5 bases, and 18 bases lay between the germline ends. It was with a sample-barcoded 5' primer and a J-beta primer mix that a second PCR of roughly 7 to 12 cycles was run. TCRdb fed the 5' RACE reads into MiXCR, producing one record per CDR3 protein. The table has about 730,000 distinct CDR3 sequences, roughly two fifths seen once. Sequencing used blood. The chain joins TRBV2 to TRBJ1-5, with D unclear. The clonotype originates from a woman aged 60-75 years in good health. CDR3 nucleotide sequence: TGTGCCAGCACTCTATCGGTTTCTCGGGATCAGCCCCAGCATTTT. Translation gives CASTLSVSRDQPQHF. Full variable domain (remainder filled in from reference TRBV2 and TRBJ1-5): EPEVTQTPSHQVTQMGQEVILRCVPISNHLYFYWYRQILGQKVEFLVSFYNNEISEKSEIFDDQFSVERPDGSNFTLKIRSTKLEDSAMYFCASTLSVSRDQPQHFGDGTRLSIL.